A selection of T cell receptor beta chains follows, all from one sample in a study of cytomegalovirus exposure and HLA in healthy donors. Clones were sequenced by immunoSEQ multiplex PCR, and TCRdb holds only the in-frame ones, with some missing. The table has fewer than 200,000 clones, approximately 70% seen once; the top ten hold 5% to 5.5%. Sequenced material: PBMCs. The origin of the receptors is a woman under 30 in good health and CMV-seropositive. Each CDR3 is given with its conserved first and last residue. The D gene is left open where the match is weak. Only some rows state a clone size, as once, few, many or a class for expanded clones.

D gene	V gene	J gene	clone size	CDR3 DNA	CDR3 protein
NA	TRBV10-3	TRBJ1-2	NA	TGTGCCGTCAGTGAGGTAGATACGGAGGGCTATGGCTACACCTTC	CAVSEVDTEGYGYTF
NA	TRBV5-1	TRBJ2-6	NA	TGCGCCAGCAGCTTAAGTATGGTTAGGAGCTCTGGGGCCAACGTCCTGACTTTC	CASSLSMVRSSGANVLTF
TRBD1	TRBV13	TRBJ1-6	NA	TGTGCCAGCAAGGAAGGGACAGGGGGTAATTCACCCCTCCACTTT	CASKEGTGGNSPLHF
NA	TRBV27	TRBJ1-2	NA	TGTGCCAGCAGTTTAGCCAACTTCTATGGCTACACCTTC	CASSLANFYGYTF
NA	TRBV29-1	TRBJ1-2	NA	TGCAGCGTTGAACCACAGAACTATGGCTACACCTTC	CSVEPQNYGYTF
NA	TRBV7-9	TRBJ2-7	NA	TGTTCCAGCAGCCTCGAGGGGGACGAGCAGTACTTC	CSSSLEGDEQYF
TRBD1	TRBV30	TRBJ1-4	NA	TGTGCCTGGGAAGGACAGGGGAAGGAAAAACTGTTTTTT	CAWEGQGKEKLFF
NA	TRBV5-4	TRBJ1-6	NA	TGTGCCAGCAGCGGGGGCCGGGACGGCCCCTATAATTCACCCCTCCACTTT	CASSGGRDGPYNSPLHF
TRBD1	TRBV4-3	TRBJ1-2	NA	TGCGCCAGCAGCCAAGTCGAGACAGGGGGCCTTTCTAACTATGGCTACACCTTC	CASSQVETGGLSNYGYTF
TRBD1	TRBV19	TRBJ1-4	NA	TGTGCCAGTAGAGCCGGGACAGGGACTGAAAAACTGTTTTTT	CASRAGTGTEKLFF
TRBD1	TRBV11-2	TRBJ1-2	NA	TGTGCCAGCACCACCGAGAGTTACAGGGGGTGGGTCTATGGCTACACCTTC	CASTTESYRGWVYGYTF
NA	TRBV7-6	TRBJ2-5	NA	TGTGCCAGCAGCTTTTCGACCAGGTACCAAGAGACCCAGTACTTC	CASSFSTRYQETQYF
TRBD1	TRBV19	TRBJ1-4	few	TGTGCCACAGTGGACAGGGGGACTAATGAAAAACTGTTTTTT	CATVDRGTNEKLFF
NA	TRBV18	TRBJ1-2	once	TGTGCCAGCTCACCCCTGGGGCAGGGAGGCTATGGCTACACCTTC	CASSPLGQGGYGYTF
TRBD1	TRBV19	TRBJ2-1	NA	TGTGCCAGTGAGGGACAGTACAATGAGCAGTTCTTC	CASEGQYNEQFF
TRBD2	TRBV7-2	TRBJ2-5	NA	TGTGCCAGCAGCCTCCCAGGACCTAGCGGGGGTGAGACCCAGTACTTC	CASSLPGPSGGETQYF
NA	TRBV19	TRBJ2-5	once	TGTGCCAGTAGTATAGATAGGGGTGAGACCCAGTACTTC	CASSIDRGETQYF
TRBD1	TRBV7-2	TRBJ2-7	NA	TGTGCCAGCAGCCGGGGACAGACCTACGAGCAGTACTTC	CASSRGQTYEQYF
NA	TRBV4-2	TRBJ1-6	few	TGTGCCAGCAGCCAAAGGGGCGATAATTCACCCCTCCACTTT	CASSQRGDNSPLHF
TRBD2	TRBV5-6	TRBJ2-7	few	TGTGCCAGCAGCTACACGGGACTAATGCCCTCCTACGAGCAGTACTTC	CASSYTGLMPSYEQYF
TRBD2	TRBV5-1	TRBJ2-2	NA	TGCGCCAGCAGCATCCAAGCGGGGACGAACACCGGGGAGCTGTTTTTT	CASSIQAGTNTGELFF
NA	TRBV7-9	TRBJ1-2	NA	TGTTCCAGCAGCTCGTGGGGGGATTTCGACTATGGCTACACCTTC	CSSSSWGDFDYGYTF
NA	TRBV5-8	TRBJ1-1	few	TGTGCCAGCAGCGTGGCGGGACATAACACTGAAGCTTTCTTT	CASSVAGHNTEAFF
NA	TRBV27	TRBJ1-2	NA	TGTGCCAGCACCCGCCGGGCCGACAGTAACTATGGCTACACCTTC	CASTRRADSNYGYTF
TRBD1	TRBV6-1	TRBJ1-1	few	TGTGCCAGCAGTGAAAGGGGACAGGATAAAGCTTTCTTT	CASSERGQDKAFF
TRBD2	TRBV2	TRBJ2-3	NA	TGTGCCAGCACCCTGGGACTAGCGGAAAGCACAGATACGCAGTATTTT	CASTLGLAESTDTQYF
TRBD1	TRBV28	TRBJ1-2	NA	TGTGCCAGCACCCGACAGGGGAGCTATGGCTACACCTTC	CASTRQGSYGYTF
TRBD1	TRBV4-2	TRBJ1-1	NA	TGTGCCAGCAGCCAGCAAACACGGACAGGGGAGGGGAACACTGAAGCTTTCTTT	CASSQQTRTGEGNTEAFF
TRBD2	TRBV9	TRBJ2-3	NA	TGTGCCAGCAGCGTAGGTAGCGGGGGGGAGGGTACGCAGTATTTT	CASSVGSGGEGTQYF
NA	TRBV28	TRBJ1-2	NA	TGTGCCAGCAGTTCCCCCTCTAAGGGCAGGGGAGAGGGCTACACCTTC	CASSSPSKGRGEGYTF
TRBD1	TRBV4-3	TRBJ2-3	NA	TGCGCCAGCAGCCCCGAAACAGGGGGCATGACAGATACGCAGTATTTT	CASSPETGGMTDTQYF
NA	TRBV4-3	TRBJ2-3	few	TGCGCCAGCAGCCAAGAGTCCGGAGCAGATACGCAGTATTTT	CASSQESGADTQYF
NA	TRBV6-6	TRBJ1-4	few	TGTGCCAGCAGCACCACAGGGACGGACGAAAAACTGTTTTTT	CASSTTGTDEKLFF
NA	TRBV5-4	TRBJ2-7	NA	TGTGCCAGCAGCTTGGGAGGCGGGGCCAACGAGCAGTACTTC	CASSLGGGANEQYF
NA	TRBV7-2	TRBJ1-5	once	TGTGCCAGCAGCTCACCGGGGGGGGGTAGCAATCAGCCCCAGCATTTT	CASSSPGGGSNQPQHF
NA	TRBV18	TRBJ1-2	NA	TGTGCCTGCTCATCCAGTCGACACCCTATTGCCGGCTACACCTTC	CACSSSRHPIAGYTF
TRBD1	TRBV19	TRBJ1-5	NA	TGTGCCAGTAGCCGTGGGACAGGGTATCAGCCCCAGCATTTT	CASSRGTGYQPQHF
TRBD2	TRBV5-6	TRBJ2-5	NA	TGTGCCAGCAGCTTAAGGGGCGGGGGTTCAGAGACCCAGTACTTC	CASSLRGGGSETQYF
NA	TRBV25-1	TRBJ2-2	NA	TGTGCCAGCAGTGAAAGCCTTGCCGGGGAGCTGTTTTTT	CASSESLAGELFF
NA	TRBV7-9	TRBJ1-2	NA	TGTGCCAGCAATCGGGGAGGTTCTTATGGCTACACCTTC	CASNRGGSYGYTF
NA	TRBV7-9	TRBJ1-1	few	TGTGCCAGCACCAAACAGGGCTTGTGGGGTAGGTCTGAAGCTTTCTTT	CASTKQGLWGRSEAFF
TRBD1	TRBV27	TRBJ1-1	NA	TGTGCCAGCAGTCCACTAGGGACAGTGAACACTGAAGCTTTCTTT	CASSPLGTVNTEAFF
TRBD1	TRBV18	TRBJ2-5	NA	TGTGCCAGCTCACCTCCCGGGACAGGATCGACCCAGTACTTC	CASSPPGTGSTQYF
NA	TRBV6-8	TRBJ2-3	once	TGTGCCAGCAGTTACGGGAGAAACTGCACAGATACGCAGTATTTT	CASSYGRNCTDTQYF